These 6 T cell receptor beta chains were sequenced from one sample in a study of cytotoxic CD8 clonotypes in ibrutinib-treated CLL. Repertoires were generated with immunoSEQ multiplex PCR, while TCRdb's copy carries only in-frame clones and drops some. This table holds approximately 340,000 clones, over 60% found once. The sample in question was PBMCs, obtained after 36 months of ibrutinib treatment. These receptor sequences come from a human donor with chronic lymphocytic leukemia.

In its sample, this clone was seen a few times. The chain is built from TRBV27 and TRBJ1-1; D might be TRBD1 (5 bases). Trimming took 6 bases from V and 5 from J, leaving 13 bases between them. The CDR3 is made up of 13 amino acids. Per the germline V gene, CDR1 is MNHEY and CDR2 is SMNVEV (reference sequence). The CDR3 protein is CASRAWGGTEAFF. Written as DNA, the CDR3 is TGTGCCAGCAGGGCGTGGGGCGGAACTGAAGCTTTCTTT.

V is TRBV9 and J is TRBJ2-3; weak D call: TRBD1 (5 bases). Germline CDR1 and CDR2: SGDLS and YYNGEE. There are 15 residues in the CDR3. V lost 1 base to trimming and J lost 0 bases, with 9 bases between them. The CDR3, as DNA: TGTGCCAGCAGCGTAAGGGGCGATAGCACAGATACGCAGTATTTT. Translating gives CASSVRGDSTDTQYF.

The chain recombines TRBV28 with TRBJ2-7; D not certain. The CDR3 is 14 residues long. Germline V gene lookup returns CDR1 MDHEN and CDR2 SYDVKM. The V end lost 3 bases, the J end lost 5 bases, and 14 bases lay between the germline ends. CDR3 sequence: CASSFRPTINEQYF. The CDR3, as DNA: TGTGCCAGCAGTTTTCGCCCGACGATCAACGAGCAGTACTTC.

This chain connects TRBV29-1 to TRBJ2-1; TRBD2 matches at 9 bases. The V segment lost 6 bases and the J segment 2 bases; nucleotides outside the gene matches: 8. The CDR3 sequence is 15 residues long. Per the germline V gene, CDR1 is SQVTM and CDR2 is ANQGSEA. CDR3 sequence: CSVVGGGAAYNEQFF. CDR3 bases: TGCAGCGTAGTTGGCGGGGGGGCGGCCTACAATGAGCAGTTCTTC.

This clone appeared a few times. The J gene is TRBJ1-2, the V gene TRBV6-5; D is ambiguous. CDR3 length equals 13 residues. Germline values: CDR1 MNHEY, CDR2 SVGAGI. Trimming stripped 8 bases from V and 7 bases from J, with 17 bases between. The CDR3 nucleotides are TGTGCCAGCGGGGTCCGTTCTCCGGGTGGCTACACCTTC. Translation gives CASGVRSPGGYTF.

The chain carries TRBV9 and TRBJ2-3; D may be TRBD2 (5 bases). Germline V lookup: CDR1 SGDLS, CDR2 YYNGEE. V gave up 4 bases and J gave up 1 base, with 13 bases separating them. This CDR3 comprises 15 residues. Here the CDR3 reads CASSFGGSRTDTQYF. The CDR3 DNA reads TGTGCCAGCAGCTTCGGAGGATCGCGCACAGATACGCAGTATTTT.